These 20 T cell receptor beta chains came from one sample sequenced in a study of blood T cell repertoires in COVID-19. Produced via immunoSEQ multiplex PCR; TCRdb's table is partial and in-frame only. Of around 480,000 clones listed, 70% to 90% were seen once; the top ten hold around 12%. Sequences were obtained from peripheral blood. The receptor source for this set is a woman aged 50 to 65 with COVID-19, enrolled during active disease.

The V and J genes are TRBV27 and TRBJ2-1; TRBD2 aligns across 12 bases. J was trimmed by 8 bases and V by 5 bases; bases with no gene match: 7. The CDR3 length is 15 residues. In germline, CDR1 is MNHEY, CDR2 SMNVEV (reference sequence). In nucleotides, the CDR3 is TGTGCCAGCAGTCCTCGACTAGCGGGGGACCATGAGCAGTTCTTC. It codes for CASSPRLAGDHEQFF.

This chain links TRBV7-3 with TRBJ1-6, with D uncertain. Germline V gene lookup returns CDR1 SGHTA and CDR2 FQGTGA. The CDR3 has 15 residues. V was trimmed by 2 bases and J by 10 bases, leaving 15 bases between them. The CDR3 DNA reads TGTGCCAGCAGCTTAGTGGGAGAGGCTGGGTCACCCCTCCACTTT. This sequence encodes CASSLVGEAGSPLHF.

This CDR3 reads CASSNLAGEGWTEAFF. Written as DNA, the CDR3 is TGTGCCAGCAGTAACCTAGCGGGAGAGGGTTGGACTGAAGCTTTCTTT. The chain joins TRBV2 to TRBJ1-1; D ambiguous. Germline V gene data show CDR1 as SNHLY and CDR2 as FYNNEI. This CDR3 is 16 amino acids long. V was cut by 5 bases and J by 5 bases, with 21 bases left in between. Variable domain in full (rest from reference TRBV2 and TRBJ1-1): EPEVTQTPSHQVTQMGQEVILRCVPISNHLYFYWYRQILGQKVEFLVSFYNNEISEKSEIFDDQFSVERPDGSNFTLKIRSTKLEDSAMYFCASSNLAGEGWTEAFFGQGTRLTVV.

The rearrangement uses TRBV7-9 and TRBJ2-7, with TRBD1 matching 9 bases. The CDR3 contains 15 residues. Germline V gives CDR1 SEHNR, CDR2 FQNEAQ (reference sequence). With V trimmed by 5 bases and J by 2 bases, 7 bases remained unmatched. CDR3 loop: CASSPEDRGTYEQYF. The CDR3 nucleotides read TGTGCCAGCAGCCCCGAGGACAGGGGAACCTACGAGCAGTACTTC.

This chain links TRBV28 with TRBJ2-3, with D perhaps matching TRBD2 (5 bases). CDR3 size: 15 residues. The V end was cut by 2 bases, the J end by 3 bases, with 12 bases between. Germline V gene data show CDR1 as MDHEN and CDR2 as SYDVKM. The chain's CDR3 is CASSLPGIVTDTQYF. CDR3 sequence (DNA): TGTGCCAGCAGTTTACCGGGGATAGTAACAGATACGCAGTATTTT.

This sequence joins TRBV18 and TRBJ1-4; 11 bases agree with TRBD1. The ends lost 4 bases at V and 7 bases at J; junction bases unmatched: 5. This CDR3 is built from 15 residues. The germline gives CDR1 KGHSH, CDR2 LQKENI. In DNA, the CDR3 is TGTGCCAGCTCACTGGACAGGGGGCCAAGTGAAAAACTGTTTTTT. This gives the protein CASSLDRGPSEKLFF.

The chain joins TRBV11-2 to TRBJ2-2; D is ambiguous. The ends were cut back, 7 bases at V and 7 bases at J, with 4 bases in the middle. The CDR3 runs 10 residues. Germline loops: CDR1 SGHAT, CDR2 FQNNGV. The CDR3 reads CASNGGELFF. Written as DNA, the CDR3 is TGTGCCAGCAACGGCGGGGAGCTGTTTTTT.

In this sample, this clone turned up once. CDR3 sequence reads: CASSLGGTGPGNTIYF. The CDR3 coding sequence is TGCGCCAGCAGCTTGGGGGGTACAGGGCCTGGAAACACCATATATTTT. The V call is TRBV5-1, the J call TRBJ1-3; possibly TRBD1 for D (6 bases). Germline V gene data show CDR1 as SGHRS and CDR2 as YFSETQ. There are 16 residues in the CDR3. V gave up 0 bases and J gave up 2 bases, with 12 bases separating them.

The sample holds a few counts of this clone. The rearrangement joins TRBV19 to TRBJ2-3; D call uncertain. CDR1 and CDR2 (germline): LNHDA, SQIVND (reference sequence). The CDR3 covers 17 residues. V lost 7 bases and J lost 2, with 22 bases in between. CDR3 nucleotide sequence: TGTGCCAGTACCCCAAGCCGACAACTGGTTCTCACAGATACGCAGTATTTT. It translates to CASTPSRQLVLTDTQYF.

This clone was seen more than once but under ten times. V gene TRBV15 combines with J gene TRBJ1-1; no clear D. V lost 5 bases and J lost 5, with 12 bases in between. Germline loops: CDR1 LNHNV, CDR2 YYDKDF (reference sequence). The CDR3 loop spans 13 amino acids. In DNA form, the CDR3 reads TGTGCCACCAGCGCTAGGATGGAGACTGAAGCTTTCTTT. Translating gives CATSARMETEAFF.

V usage is TRBV13 and J usage is TRBJ2-1; 10 bases fit TRBD2. The J segment lost 4 bases and the V segment lost 5 bases, leaving 8 bases of the junction unmatched. Germline lookup yields CDR1 PRHDT and CDR2 FYEKMQ (reference sequence). CDR3 size: 16 residues. DNA of the CDR3: TGTGCCAGCAGCATATACGAGCGGGGGGGATACAATGAGCAGTTCTTC. This encodes CASSIYERGGYNEQFF.

This clone has a single count. The chain couples TRBV27 to TRBJ1-2; 10 bases line up with TRBD1. V gave up 3 bases and J gave up 8 bases; unmatched junction bases: 3. The CDR3 is 13 amino acids. Germline V lookup: CDR1 MNHEY, CDR2 SMNVEV (reference sequence). Written as DNA, the CDR3 is TGTGCCAGCAGTTTCGACAGGGGGCGAGGCTACACCTTC. This translates into CASSFDRGRGYTF.

The chain couples TRBV6-5 to TRBJ1-2; no reliable D call. The germline V and J ends were trimmed by 4 bases and 4 bases, with 13 bases remaining between them. The CDR3 runs to 14 residues. Germline CDR1 and CDR2: MNHEY and SVGAGI. CDR3 nucleotide sequence: TGTGCCAGCAGTTTCTTCCGGGAAGCCTATGGCTACACCTTC. It yields the protein CASSFFREAYGYTF.

The J gene is TRBJ1-2, the V gene TRBV7-9; D is perhaps TRBD1 (5 bases). The CDR3 spans 15 residues. Between the trimmed V and J ends, which lost 5 bases and 4 bases, there was a span of 17 bases. Germline lookup yields CDR1 SEHNR and CDR2 FQNEAQ (reference sequence). The CDR3 is CASSRGGATVYGYTF. DNA for the CDR3: TGTGCCAGCAGCCGGGGCGGGGCGACTGTCTATGGCTACACCTTC.

Here the CDR3 reads CASSRLRQGEHTF. The CDR3 DNA sequence: TGTGCCAGCAGCCGATTGAGACAGGGGGAACACACCTTC. This rearrangement joins TRBV3-1 (or the pseudogene TRBV3-2) to TRBJ1-2; 9 positions agree with TRBD1. The CDR3 consists of 13 residues. The trim removed 4 bases at V and 12 bases at J, leaving 9 bases unmatched. The germline CDR1 and CDR2 sequences are LGHDT and YNNKEL (reference sequence).

The genes are TRBV6-5 and TRBJ1-2, with a possible D match to TRBD1 (5 bases). Germline-derived CDR1 and CDR2 are MNHEY and SVGAGI. The CDR3 has 14 amino acids. Trimming left V 5 bases short and J 2 bases short, with 12 bases between. The CDR3 region is CASSKTPGNYGYTF. In nucleotides, the CDR3 is TGTGCCAGCAGTAAAACCCCAGGGAACTATGGCTACACCTTC.

CDR3 in DNA: TGTGCCAGCACCACCCCCGGCGGGGTAGAGTACGCTTTCTTT. Protein: CASTTPGGVEYAFF. This sequence joins TRBV6-5 and TRBJ1-1; D remains ambiguous. V was shortened by 7 bases and J by 11 bases, with 23 bases between the two germline ends. The CDR3 covers 14 residues. Germline CDR1 and CDR2: MNHEY and SVGAGI.

The chain combines TRBV24-1 with TRBJ2-1; 14 nucleotides match TRBD2. The V segment lost 5 bases and the J segment 5 bases; nucleotides outside the gene matches: 13. This CDR3 spans 19 amino acids. Germline V gene sequence: CDR1 KGHDR, CDR2 SFDVKD. The CDR3 DNA follows: TGTGCCACCAGTGGAGGTCCGGGACTAGCGGGAGAAAGAAACAATGAGCAGTTCTTC. It specifies CATSGGPGLAGERNNEQFF.

This chain joins TRBV4-1 and TRBJ2-1; TRBD2 might be the D (6 bases). Germline loops: CDR1 MGHRA, CDR2 YSYEKL. The V end was cut by 0 bases, the J end by 8 bases, with 11 bases between. CDR3 size: 14 residues. The DNA for the CDR3 is TGCGCCAGCAGCCAAGAACTAGCCTCCGATGAGCAGTTCTTC. Translation: CASSQELASDEQFF.

The chain employs TRBV19 and TRBJ1-1; possibly TRBD1 for D (5 bases). The CDR3 totals 13 residues. The V end lost 8 bases, the J end lost 5 bases, and 15 bases lay between the germline ends. From germline, CDR1 is LNHDA and CDR2 SQIVND (reference sequence). CDR3 amino acids: CASRSRGETEAFF. The CDR3 nucleotides read TGTGCCAGTCGCTCACGGGGGGAGACTGAAGCTTTCTTT. Drawing the rest from reference TRBV19 and TRBJ1-1, the complete variable domain is DGGITQSPKYLFRKEGQNVTLSCEQNLNHDAMYWYRQDPGQGLRLIYYSQIVNDFQKGDIAEGYSVSREKKESFPLTVTSAQKNPTAFYLCASRSRGETEAFFGQGTRLTVV.